These 21 T cell receptor beta chains share one sample of origin, sequenced in a study of T cell responses to AZD1222 COVID-19 vaccine. Some clones are missing from TCRdb's copy, which holds only in-frame ones; the method was immunoSEQ multiplex PCR. Here the sample spans about 130,000 clones, around nine tenths being singletons. Sequencing was performed on peripheral blood, taken on day 0 of AZD1222 vaccination. The receptors stem from an adult in good health.

V usage is TRBV28 and J usage is TRBJ2-1; perhaps TRBD2 as D (6 bases). CDR1 and CDR2 from the germline V gene are MDHEN and SYDVKM. Trimming took 7 bases from V and 8 from J, leaving 24 bases between them. The CDR3 is made up of 16 amino acids. The CDR3 loop is CASNIPGIAVGDEQFF. CDR3 DNA: TGTGCCAGCAACATCCCTGGAATAGCGGTGGGGGATGAGCAGTTCTTC.

The chain employs TRBV7-9 and TRBJ1-2, with 8 bases matching TRBD1. Germline CDR1 is SEHNR and CDR2 is FQNEAQ (reference sequence). After removal of 5 bases from V and 3 bases from J, the junction contained 8 bases not matched to a gene. CDR3 size: 15 residues. CDR3 loop: CASSPGQGVDYGYTF. The CDR3 region has the DNA TGTGCCAGCAGCCCAGGACAGGGTGTGGACTATGGCTACACCTTC.

This clone was observed once. CDR3 in DNA: TGCAGTGCTAGTCGACTAACTAGCACAGATACGCAGTATTTT. Its protein is CSASRLTSTDTQYF. V is TRBV20-1 and J is TRBJ2-3; possible D gene TRBD2, 5 bases. This CDR3 spans 14 amino acids. V was trimmed by 3 bases and J by 0 bases, leaving 10 bases between them. CDR1 DFQATT and CDR2 SNEGSKA come from the germline V gene (reference sequence).

The chain is built from TRBV6-5 and TRBJ2-3, with TRBD2 matching 10 bases. V was pared by 6 bases and J by 0 bases, with 0 bases of the junction left unmatched. Germline loops: CDR1 MNHEY, CDR2 SVGAGI. CDR3 size: 14 residues. In DNA, the CDR3 is TGTGCCAGCAGACTAGCGGGGAGCACAGATACGCAGTATTTT. This translates into CASRLAGSTDTQYF.

The chain joins TRBV5-1 to TRBJ1-2, with D tentatively TRBD1 (6 bases). V lost 4 bases to trimming and J lost 3 bases, with 16 bases between them. The length of the CDR3 is 15 residues. Germline lookup yields CDR1 SGHRS and CDR2 YFSETQ. Written as DNA, the CDR3 is TGCGCCAGCAGCGGGGGACAAACCGGGGACTATGGCTACACCTTC. Amino acid sequence: CASSGGQTGDYGYTF. Full variable domain (missing parts from reference TRBV5-1 and TRBJ1-2): KAGVTQTPRYLIKTRGQQVTLSCSPISGHRSVSWYQQTPGQGLQFLFEYFSETQRNKGNFPGRFSGRQFSNSRSEMNVSTLELGDSALYLCASSGGQTGDYGYTFGSGTRLTVV.

The genes are TRBV24-1 and TRBJ1-1; the D is unclear. The CDR3 runs to 12 residues. Germline CDR1 KGHDR, CDR2 SFDVKD. The V gene lost 5 bases and the J gene lost 1 base, with 4 bases spanning the gap. The CDR3 loop is CATSGTNTEAFF. CDR3 in DNA: TGTGCCACCAGTGGTACGAACACTGAAGCTTTCTTT.

This rearrangement joins TRBV2 to TRBJ1-2; 11 nucleotides align to TRBD1. V trimming: 3 bases; J trimming: 8 bases; junction bases outside the gene matches: 11. The CDR3 runs to 16 residues. Per the germline V gene, CDR1 is SNHLY and CDR2 is FYNNEI. CDR3 residues: CASSDLLGQGAGGYTF. The CDR3 coding sequence is TGTGCCAGCAGTGATCTTCTTGGACAGGGGGCGGGAGGCTACACCTTC.

This clone was detected once. The rearrangement links TRBV7-2 to TRBJ1-1; TRBD1 might be the D (6 bases). This CDR3 is built from 14 residues. The V gene lost 7 bases and the J gene lost 1 base, with 13 bases spanning the gap. Germline values: CDR1 SGHTA, CDR2 FQGNSA. The CDR3 coding sequence is TGTGCCAGCACCACCGAGGGGGGGAACACTGAAGCTTTCTTT. This sequence encodes CASTTEGGNTEAFF.

The gene calls are TRBV7-2 and TRBJ2-3, with 11 bases lining up with TRBD2. CDR1 and CDR2 (germline): SGHTA, FQGNSA. The ends lost 3 bases at V and 5 bases at J; junction bases unmatched: 7. The CDR3 is made up of 16 amino acids. CDR3: CASSLMGSGGGDTQYF. The CDR3 DNA reads TGTGCCAGCAGCTTGATGGGTAGCGGGGGGGGAGATACGCAGTATTTT. Looking up the rest from reference TRBV7-2 and TRBJ2-3 gives the full variable domain: GAGVSQSPSNKVTEKGKDVELRCDPISGHTALYWYRQSLGQGLEFLIYFQGNSAPDKSGLPSDRFSAERTGGSVSTLTIQRTQQEDSAVYLCASSLMGSGGGDTQYFGPGTRLTVL.

This chain links TRBV6-5 with TRBJ1-2, with 8 nucleotides matching TRBD1. The CDR3 covers 13 residues. V was clipped by 9 bases and J by 3 bases; unmatched bases: 6. The germline V gene has CDR1 MNHEY and CDR2 SVGAGI. CDR3 nucleotides: TGTGCCAGTTTACAGGGGGGAGACTATGGCTACACCTTC. As protein: CASLQGGDYGYTF.

The J gene is TRBJ1-5, the V gene TRBV27; D call uncertain. The CDR3 contains 13 residues. Trimming took 6 bases from V and 6 from J, leaving 12 bases between them. Germline V lookup: CDR1 MNHEY, CDR2 SMNVEV (reference sequence). As DNA, the CDR3 is TGTGCCAGCAGCCCCCTGGGATTTCAGCCCCAGCATTTT. Translating it yields CASSPLGFQPQHF.

DNA of the CDR3: TGTGCCAGCACCGATCCCCTGGAAGGCGATGAAAAACTGTTTTTT. Amino acid sequence: CASTDPLEGDEKLFF. The V gene is TRBV7-9, the J gene TRBJ1-4; D is uncertain. Germline assignment: CDR1 SEHNR and CDR2 FQNEAQ (reference sequence). This CDR3 region has 15 residues. The V gene lost 7 bases and the J gene lost 6 bases, with 18 bases spanning the gap.

This clone was seen a handful of times. The chain uses TRBV3-1 (or the pseudogene TRBV3-2) and TRBJ2-7; D unclear. Germline values: CDR1 LGHDT, CDR2 YNNKEL (reference sequence). Trimming removed 2 bases from V and 3 bases from J, with 8 bases in between. This CDR3 has 13 amino acids. In nucleotides, the CDR3 is TGTGCCAGCAGCCAAACCCCGTTCTACGAGCAGTACTTC. Its translation is CASSQTPFYEQYF.

This chain uses TRBV19 with TRBJ2-1; 7 positions match TRBD1. The CDR3 runs 14 residues. The junction had 4 bases not matched to a gene; V was cut back by 7 bases and J by 1 base. Germline V lookup: CDR1 LNHDA, CDR2 SQIVND (reference sequence). The CDR3 bases are TGTGCCAGTACCAGACAGGGATCCTACAATGAGCAGTTCTTC. This sequence encodes CASTRQGSYNEQFF.

The chain couples TRBV5-1 to TRBJ1-1, with TRBD1 matching 7 bases. This CDR3 has 16 amino acids. Germline assignment: CDR1 SGHRS and CDR2 YFSETQ. Losses at the gene ends were 4 bases for V and 1 base for J; bases not matched to a gene: 10. CDR3 loop: CASSLRGGTANTEAFF. CDR3 bases: TGCGCCAGCAGCCTGAGGGGAGGGACAGCGAACACTGAAGCTTTCTTT.

The chain combines TRBV30 with TRBJ2-7; a possible D gene is TRBD1 (5 bases). The V and J ends lost 2 bases and 1 base respectively, with 12 bases between them. The V gene's germline CDR1 is GTSNPN and CDR2 SVGIG (reference sequence). This CDR3 has 14 residues. This chain's CDR3 is CAWSLGLASYEQYF. For the CDR3, the DNA is TGTGCCTGGAGTCTGGGGCTTGCGTCCTACGAGCAGTACTTC.

The V gene is TRBV9, the J gene TRBJ1-3; 7 bases map to TRBD1. The CDR3 covers 15 residues. CDR1 is SGDLS and CDR2 is YYNGEE in the germline V gene. V gave up 4 bases and J gave up 0 bases; unmatched junction bases: 4. DNA of the CDR3: TGTGCCAGCAGCCCAGGGACAGTCTCTGGAAACACCATATATTTT. Its translation is CASSPGTVSGNTIYF.

This chain uses TRBV20-1 with TRBJ2-7, with TRBD1 as a possible D gene (6 bases). CDR3 length equals 11 residues. The germline gives CDR1 DFQATT, CDR2 SNEGSKA (reference sequence). V lost 5 bases and J lost 10, with 15 bases in between. CDR3 nucleotide sequence: TGCAGTGCTTACAGGGCCCCCTTACAGTACTTC. It is translated as CSAYRAPLQYF.

V usage is TRBV30 and J usage is TRBJ2-3; no clear D. Trimming left V 2 bases short and J 0 bases short, with 12 bases between. CDR3 length: 15 residues. The germline gives CDR1 GTSNPN, CDR2 SVGIG (reference sequence). CDR3 in amino acids: CAWSRTYTSTDTQYF. CDR3 nucleotide sequence: TGTGCCTGGAGTCGGACCTACACTAGCACAGATACGCAGTATTTT.

The chain joins TRBV5-1 to TRBJ1-2, with 11 bases aligning to TRBD1. Trimming at V came to 5 bases and at J to 6 bases, leaving 3 bases not matched to a gene. The CDR3 runs to 13 residues. Germline CDR1 reads SGHRS; CDR2 reads YFSETQ. The CDR3 loop reads CASRGTGGDGYTF. In DNA form, the CDR3 reads TGCGCCAGCAGGGGGACAGGGGGAGATGGCTACACCTTC.

The chain carries TRBV28 and TRBJ1-1; possible D gene TRBD1, 6 bases. With 0 bases removed from V and 3 bases from J, the gap between germline ends came to 8 bases. Germline V CDR1 and CDR2: MDHEN, SYDVKM. This CDR3 has 14 residues. This CDR3 is CASSLWGGHTEAFF. CDR3 nucleotide sequence: TGTGCCAGCAGTTTATGGGGGGGGCACACTGAAGCTTTCTTT.